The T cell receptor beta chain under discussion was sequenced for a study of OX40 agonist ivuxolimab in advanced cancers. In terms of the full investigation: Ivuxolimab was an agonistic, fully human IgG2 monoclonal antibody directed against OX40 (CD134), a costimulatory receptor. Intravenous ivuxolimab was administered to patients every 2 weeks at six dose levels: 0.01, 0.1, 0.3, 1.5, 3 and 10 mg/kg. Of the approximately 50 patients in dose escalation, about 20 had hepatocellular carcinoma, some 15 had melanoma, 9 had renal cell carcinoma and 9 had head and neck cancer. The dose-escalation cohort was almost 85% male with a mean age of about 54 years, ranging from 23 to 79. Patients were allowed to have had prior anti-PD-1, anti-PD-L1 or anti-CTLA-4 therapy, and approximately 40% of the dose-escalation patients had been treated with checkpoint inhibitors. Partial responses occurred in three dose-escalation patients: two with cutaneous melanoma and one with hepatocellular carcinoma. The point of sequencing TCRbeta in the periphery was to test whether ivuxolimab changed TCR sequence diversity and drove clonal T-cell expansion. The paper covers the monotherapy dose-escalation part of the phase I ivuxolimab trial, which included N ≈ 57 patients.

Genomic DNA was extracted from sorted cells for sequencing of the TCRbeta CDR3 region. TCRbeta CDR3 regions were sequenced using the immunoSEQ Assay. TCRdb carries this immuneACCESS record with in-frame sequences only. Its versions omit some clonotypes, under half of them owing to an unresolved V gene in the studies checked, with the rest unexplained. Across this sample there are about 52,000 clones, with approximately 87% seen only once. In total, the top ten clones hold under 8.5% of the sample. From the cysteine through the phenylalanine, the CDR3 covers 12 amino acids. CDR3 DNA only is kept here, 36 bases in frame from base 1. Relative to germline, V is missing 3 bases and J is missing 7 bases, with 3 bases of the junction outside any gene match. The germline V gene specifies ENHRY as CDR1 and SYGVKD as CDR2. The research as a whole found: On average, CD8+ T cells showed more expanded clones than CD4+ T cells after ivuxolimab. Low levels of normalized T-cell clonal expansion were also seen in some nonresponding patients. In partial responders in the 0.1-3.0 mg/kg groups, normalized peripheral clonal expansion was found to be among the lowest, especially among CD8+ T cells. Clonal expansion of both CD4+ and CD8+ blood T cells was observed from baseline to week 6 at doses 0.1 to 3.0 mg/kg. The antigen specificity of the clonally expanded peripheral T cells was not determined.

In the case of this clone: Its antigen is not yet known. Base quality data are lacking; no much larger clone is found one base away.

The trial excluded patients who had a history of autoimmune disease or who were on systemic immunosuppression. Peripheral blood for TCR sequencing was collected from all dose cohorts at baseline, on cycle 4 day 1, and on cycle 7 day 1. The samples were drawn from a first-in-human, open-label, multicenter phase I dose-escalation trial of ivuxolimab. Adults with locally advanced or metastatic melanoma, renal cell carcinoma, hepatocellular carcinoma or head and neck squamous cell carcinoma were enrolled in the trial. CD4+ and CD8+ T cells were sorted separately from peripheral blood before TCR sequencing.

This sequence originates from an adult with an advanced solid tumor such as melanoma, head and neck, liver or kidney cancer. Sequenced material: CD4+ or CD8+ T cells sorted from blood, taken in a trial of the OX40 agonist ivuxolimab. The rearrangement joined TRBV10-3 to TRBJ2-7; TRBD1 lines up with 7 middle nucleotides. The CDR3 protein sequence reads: CAISDAGGEQYF. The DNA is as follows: TGTGCCATCAGTGACGCAGGGGGTGAGCAGTACTTC.